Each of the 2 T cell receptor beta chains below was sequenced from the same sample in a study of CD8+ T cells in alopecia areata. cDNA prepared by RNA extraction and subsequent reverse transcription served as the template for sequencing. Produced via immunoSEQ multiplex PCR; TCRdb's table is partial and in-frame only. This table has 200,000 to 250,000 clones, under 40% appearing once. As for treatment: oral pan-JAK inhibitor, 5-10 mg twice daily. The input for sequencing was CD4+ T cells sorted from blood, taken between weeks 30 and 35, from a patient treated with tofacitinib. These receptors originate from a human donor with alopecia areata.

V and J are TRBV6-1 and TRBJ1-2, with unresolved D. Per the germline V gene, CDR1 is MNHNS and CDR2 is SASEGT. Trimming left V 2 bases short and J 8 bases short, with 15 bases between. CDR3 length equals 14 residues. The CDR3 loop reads CASSEIPVDLGYTF. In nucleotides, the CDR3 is TGTGCCAGCAGTGAAATCCCCGTGGATTTGGGCTACACCTTC.

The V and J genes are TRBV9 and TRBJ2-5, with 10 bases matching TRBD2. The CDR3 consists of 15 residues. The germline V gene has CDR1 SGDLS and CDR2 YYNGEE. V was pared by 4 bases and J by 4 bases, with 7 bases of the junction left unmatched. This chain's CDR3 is CASSKTGLARETQYF. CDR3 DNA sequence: TGTGCCAGCAGCAAAACGGGACTAGCGCGAGAGACCCAGTACTTC.